This T cell receptor beta chain was profiled in a study of T cells in Graves' hyperthyroidism and ophthalmopathy. Background on the study: Initial diagnosis, before any treatment, was when peripheral blood was collected.

This clonotype was recorded at least ten times. What it recognizes is unknown. Findings and caveats of the study: Researchers found most expanded thyroid clonotypes above 0.001 in blood as well.

This CDR3 is 14 amino acids long. Germline V CDR1 and CDR2: LNHNV, YYDKDF (reference sequence). Unmatched junction bases numbered 9, after V lost 5 bases and J lost 6 bases. Researchers took RNA transcripts and amplified the TCR beta CDR3 regions from them. TCR CDR3 regions were first amplified by RT-PCR with HTBI primers. In TCRdb, the multiplex PCR reads were re-called with MiXCR into one record per CDR3 protein. The sample consists of 400,000 to 600,000 distinct CDR3 sequences, 20% to 25% of them appearing once. Together with thyroid ultrasound, orbital computed tomography, serum thyroxine and TRAb, clinical symptoms were used for diagnoses. It was 8 to 10 ml of fresh peripheral blood that supplied the PBMCs.

The rearrangement uses TRBV15 and TRBJ2-7, with 8 bases that match TRBD1. The TCR was taken from a man younger than 30 with Graves' hyperthyroidism. Sequenced input: blood. Here the CDR3 reads CATSGRDRPAEQYF. The CDR3 coding sequence is TGTGCCACCAGCGGCCGGGACAGGCCCGCCGAGCAGTACTTC. Using reference TRBV15 and TRBJ2-7 for the parts outside the CDR3, the full variable domain is DAMVIQNPRYQVTQFGKPVTLSCSQTLNHNVMYWYQQKSSQAPKLLFHYYDKDFNNEADTPDNFQSRRPNTSFCFLDIRSPGLGDTAMYLCATSGRDRPAEQYFGPGTRLTVT.